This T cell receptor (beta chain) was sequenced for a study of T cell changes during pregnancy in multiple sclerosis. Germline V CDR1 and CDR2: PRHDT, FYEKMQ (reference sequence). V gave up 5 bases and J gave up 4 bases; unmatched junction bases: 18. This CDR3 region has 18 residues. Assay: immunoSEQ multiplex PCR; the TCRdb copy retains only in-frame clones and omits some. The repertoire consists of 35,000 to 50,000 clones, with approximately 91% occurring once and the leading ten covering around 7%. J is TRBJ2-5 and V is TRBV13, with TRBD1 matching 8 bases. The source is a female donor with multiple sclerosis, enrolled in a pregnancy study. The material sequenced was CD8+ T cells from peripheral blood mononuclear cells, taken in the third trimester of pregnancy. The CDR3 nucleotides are TGTGCCAGCAGCCCCCGACTCCGGGACAGGTTTGTGAGAGAGACCCAGTACTTC. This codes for CASSPRLRDRFVRETQYF.